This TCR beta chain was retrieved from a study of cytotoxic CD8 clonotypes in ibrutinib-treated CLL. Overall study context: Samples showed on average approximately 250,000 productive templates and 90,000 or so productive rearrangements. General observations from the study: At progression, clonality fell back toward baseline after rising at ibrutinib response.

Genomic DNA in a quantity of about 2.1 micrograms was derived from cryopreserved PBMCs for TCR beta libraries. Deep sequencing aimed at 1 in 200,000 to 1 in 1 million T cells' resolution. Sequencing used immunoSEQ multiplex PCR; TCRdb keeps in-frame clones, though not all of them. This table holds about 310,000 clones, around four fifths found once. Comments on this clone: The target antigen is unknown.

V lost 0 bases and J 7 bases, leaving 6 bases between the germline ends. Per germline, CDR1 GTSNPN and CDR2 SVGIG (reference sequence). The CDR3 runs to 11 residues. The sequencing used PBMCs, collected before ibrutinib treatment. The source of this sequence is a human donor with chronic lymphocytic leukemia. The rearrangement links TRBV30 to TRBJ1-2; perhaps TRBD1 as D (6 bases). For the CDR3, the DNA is TGTGCCTGGAGTGTGGGGGCTGGCTACACCTTC. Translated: CAWSVGAGYTF.